The present T cell receptor (beta chain) was sequenced within a study of response to subunit inactivated influenza vaccine. This clonotype was seen many times. TCRdb reanalysed the RT-PCR reads using MiXCR and keeps one entry per CDR3 protein. Seen here are 500,000 to 550,000 distinct CDR3 sequences, roughly 25% observed once, and the top ten hold approximately 2.9%. The CDR3 length is 15 residues. CDR1 and CDR2 (germline): SGHRS, YFSETQ. V was pared by 4 bases and J by 6 bases, with 10 bases of the junction left unmatched. The data also belong to a second study, concerning T cells expressing NK-cell markers. That work states: UMI-tagged 5'RACE template switching yielded the TCR beta cDNA. Repertoire data for TCR beta were derived from sorted T cells (CD3+CD56+NKG2C+, CD3+CD56+NKG2C- and CD3+CD56-NKG2C+). Also leading the CD3+CD56-NKG2C+ fraction in a handful of donors were these clonotypes.

This sequence was found in a man aged 45-65 years who received an inactivated influenza vaccine. This rearrangement joins TRBV5-1 to TRBJ2-1; TRBD2 matches at 7 bases. This specimen was CD4+ T cells sorted from PBMCs, taken approximately 12 days after vaccination. DNA of the CDR3: TGCGCCAGCAGCGTTGGCGGACTAGGCGGCAATGAGCAGTTCTTC. It encodes CASSVGGLGGNEQFF. Full variable domain (rest looked up from reference TRBV5-1 and TRBJ2-1): KAGVTQTPRYLIKTRGQQVTLSCSPISGHRSVSWYQQTPGQGLQFLFEYFSETQRNKGNFPGRFSGRQFSNSRSEMNVSTLELGDSALYLCASSVGGLGGNEQFFGPGTRLTVL.